This T cell receptor beta chain was sequenced for a study of T cells in Graves' hyperthyroidism and ophthalmopathy. About the research overall: Prior to any treatment, at the point of initial diagnosis, peripheral blood was collected.

Amplified regions were TCR beta CDR3 sequences from RNA transcripts. During a first-round RT-PCR of the TCR CDR3, the HTBI primer set was used. MiXCR, run by TCRdb on the multiplex PCR reads, gives a single entry per CDR3 protein. Here the sample spans 600,000 or so distinct CDR3 sequences, approximately 15% being singletons. The study left out patients who had uncontrolled infection, other autoimmune disease, pregnancy or lactation. Diagnoses used clinical symptoms, serum thyroxine and TRAb, thyroid ultrasound and orbital computed tomography. Germline-derived CDR1 and CDR2 are SGHKS and YYEKEE (reference sequence). The CDR3 is 16 residues long. The V end was cut by 0 bases, the J end by 0 bases, with 13 bases between.

Material: blood. This receptor was identified in a woman between 18 and 29 years old with Graves' ophthalmopathy. The chain uses TRBV5-5 and TRBJ2-7; D is possibly TRBD2 (6 bases). The CDR3 nucleotides read TGTGCCAGCAGCTTGGATTTGGGGGGTAGCTCCTACGAGCAGTACTTC. Translating it yields CASSLDLGGSSYEQYF.